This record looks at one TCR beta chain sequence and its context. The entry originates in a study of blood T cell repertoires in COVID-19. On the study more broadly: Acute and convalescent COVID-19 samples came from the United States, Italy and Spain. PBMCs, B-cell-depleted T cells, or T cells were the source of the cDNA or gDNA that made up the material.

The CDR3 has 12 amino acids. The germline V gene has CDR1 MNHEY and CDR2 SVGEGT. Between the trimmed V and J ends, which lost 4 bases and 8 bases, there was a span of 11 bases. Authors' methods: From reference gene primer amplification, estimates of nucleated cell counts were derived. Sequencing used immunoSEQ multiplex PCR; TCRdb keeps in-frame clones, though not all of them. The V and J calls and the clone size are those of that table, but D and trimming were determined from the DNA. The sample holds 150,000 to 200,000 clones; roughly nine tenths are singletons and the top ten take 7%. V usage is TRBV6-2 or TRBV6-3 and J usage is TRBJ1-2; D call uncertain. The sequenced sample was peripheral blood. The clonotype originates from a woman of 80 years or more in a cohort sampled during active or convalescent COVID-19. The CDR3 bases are TGTGCCAGCAGTTCGGAGGGATCGGGCTACACCTTC. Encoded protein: CASSSEGSGYTF.